This T cell receptor (beta chain) was sequenced in a study of blood T cell repertoires in COVID-19. The assay was immunoSEQ multiplex PCR, and TCRdb's table has in-frame clones only and misses some. This table holds a few hundred thousand clones, 86% found once. Participant-reported clinical history was the basis for cohort assignment. The sequencing input was PBMCs or T cells enriched from blood (not recorded which). This TCR came from a woman aged 18-29 years who had recovered from COVID-19.

CDR3 DNA sequence: TGTGCCAGCAGTGAAGTAGAGGGCGGCACTGAAGCTTTCTTT. This gives the protein CASSEVEGGTEAFF. The chain joins TRBV2 to TRBJ1-1, with no clear D. Germline V lookup: CDR1 SNHLY, CDR2 FYNNEI. The length of the CDR3 is 14 residues. The V end lost 1 base, the J end lost 4 bases, and 10 bases lay between the germline ends.